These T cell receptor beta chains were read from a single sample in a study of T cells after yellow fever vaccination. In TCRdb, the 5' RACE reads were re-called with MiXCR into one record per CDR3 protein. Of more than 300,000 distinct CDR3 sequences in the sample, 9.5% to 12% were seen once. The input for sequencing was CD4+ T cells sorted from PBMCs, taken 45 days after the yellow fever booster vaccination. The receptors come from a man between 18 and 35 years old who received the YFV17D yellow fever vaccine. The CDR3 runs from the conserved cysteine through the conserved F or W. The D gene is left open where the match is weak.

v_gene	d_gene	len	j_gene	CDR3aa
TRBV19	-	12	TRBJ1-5	CASGFWGQPQHF
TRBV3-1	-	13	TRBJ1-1	CASSQLVGTEAFF
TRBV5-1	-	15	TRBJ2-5	CASSPGTAYQETQYF
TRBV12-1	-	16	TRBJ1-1	CASSSKRDRVNTEAFF
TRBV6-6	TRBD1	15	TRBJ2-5	CASSKRQGQQETQYF
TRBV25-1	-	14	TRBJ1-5	CASSEEGPYGPQHF
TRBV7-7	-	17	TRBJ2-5	CASSLTAGTPYQETQYF
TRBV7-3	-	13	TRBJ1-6	CASSLTGLTPLHF
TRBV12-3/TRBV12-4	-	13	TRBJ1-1	CASSPTLRTEAFF
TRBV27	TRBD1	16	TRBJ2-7	CASSTKRTGVVGEQYF
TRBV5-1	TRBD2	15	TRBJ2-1	CASSATSGESIDWFF
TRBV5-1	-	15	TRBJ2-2	CASSRGLPGTGELFF
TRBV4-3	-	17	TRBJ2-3	CASSQDLARGVPDTQYF
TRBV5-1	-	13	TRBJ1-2	CASSLDQGWGYTF
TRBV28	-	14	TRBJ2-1	CASSSRAEGNEQFF
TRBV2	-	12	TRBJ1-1	CASSVAARTAFF
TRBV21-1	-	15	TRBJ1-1	CASSKDHGGNTEAFF
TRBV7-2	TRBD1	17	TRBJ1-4	CASSLAGGTGWSEKLFF
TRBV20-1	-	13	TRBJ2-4	CSARDWGENIQYF
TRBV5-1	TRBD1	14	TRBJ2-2	CASRRDRANGELFF
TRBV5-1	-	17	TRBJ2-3	CASSLGAHSVGTDTQYF
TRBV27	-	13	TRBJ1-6	CASSLGINSPLHF
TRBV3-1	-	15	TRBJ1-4	CASSQLRDGHEKLFF
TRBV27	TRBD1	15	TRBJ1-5	CASRPWDRGNQPQHF
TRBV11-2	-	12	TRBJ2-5	CASSLGEETQYF
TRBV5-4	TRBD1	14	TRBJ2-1	CASSDAQGANEQFF
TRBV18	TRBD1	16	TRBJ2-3	CASSPGTGRNTDTQYF
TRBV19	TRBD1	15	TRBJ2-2	CATSPGDRYTGELFF
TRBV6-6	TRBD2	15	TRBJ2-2	CASSYSSGGAGELFF
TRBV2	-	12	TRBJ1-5	CASTDSVKPQHF
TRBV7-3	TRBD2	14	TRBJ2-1	CASKPGGSYNEQFF
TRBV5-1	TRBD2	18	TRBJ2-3	CASSSGLAGGSGTDTQYF
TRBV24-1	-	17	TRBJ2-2	CATSDADGKLHTGELFF
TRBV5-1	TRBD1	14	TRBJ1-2	CASSSGTENYGYTF
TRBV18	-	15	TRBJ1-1	CASSPPRGAGTEAFF
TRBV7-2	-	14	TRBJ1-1	CASSLRARGSEAFF
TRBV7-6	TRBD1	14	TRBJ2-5	CASSQRTGQETQYF
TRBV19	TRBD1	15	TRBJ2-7	CASSSPGQGGREQYF
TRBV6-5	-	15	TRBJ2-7	CASRAPTGISYEQYF
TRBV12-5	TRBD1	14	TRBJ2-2	CASGRTGNTGELFF
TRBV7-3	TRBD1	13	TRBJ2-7	CASSLSGQGEQYF
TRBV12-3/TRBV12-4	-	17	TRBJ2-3	CASRLEGDLTSTDTQYF
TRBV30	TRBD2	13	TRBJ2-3	CAWSRGSTDTQYF
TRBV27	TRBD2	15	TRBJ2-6	CASSYTGGGANVLTF
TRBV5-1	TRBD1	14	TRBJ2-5	CASSLGQGKETQYF
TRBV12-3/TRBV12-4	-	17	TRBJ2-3	CASSLGTGLLTPDTQYF
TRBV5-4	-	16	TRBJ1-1	CASSLAGARMNTEAFF
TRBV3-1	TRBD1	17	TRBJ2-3	CASSLRGQGSHTDTQYF
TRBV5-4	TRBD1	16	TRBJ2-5	CASSLPGTGGQETQYF
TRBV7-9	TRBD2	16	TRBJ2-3	CASSPGLAGVGDTQYF
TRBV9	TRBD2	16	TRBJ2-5	CASSPPDERGQETQYF
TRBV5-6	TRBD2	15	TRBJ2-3	CASSLVGLAGGTQYF
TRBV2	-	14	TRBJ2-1	CASSEARGNYEQFF
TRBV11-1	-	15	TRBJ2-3	CATQSRGSSTDTQYF
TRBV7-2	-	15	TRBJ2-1	CASSLGRSPGLVQFF
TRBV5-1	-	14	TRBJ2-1	CASSLSPGENEQFF
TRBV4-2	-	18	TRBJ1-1	CASSQVLFPGQGRPEAFF